A selection of T cell receptor beta chains follows, all from one sample in a study of cytomegalovirus exposure and HLA in healthy donors. Sequenced by immunoSEQ multiplex PCR; TCRdb stores in-frame clones only, minus some. This table holds 85,000 to 100,000 clones, about 74% found once. What was sequenced was PBMCs. These TCRs come from a man aged 55 to 70 in good health and CMV-seropositive. The CDR3 runs from the conserved cysteine through the conserved F or W. The order of the fields is J gene, V gene, D gene, clone size, CDR3 DNA, CDR3 protein. D genes are given only for firm matches. Clone size is shown for a subset of rows, as once, few, many or a class of expanded clone.

j_call: TRBJ2-5
v_call: TRBV13
d_call: TRBD1
clone_size: .
cdr3_nt: TGTGCCAGCAGCTTTGGACAGGGGGGGGAAGAGACCCAGTACTTC
cdr3_aa: CASSFGQGGEETQYF

j_call: TRBJ2-7
v_call: TRBV5-4
d_call: .
clone_size: .
cdr3_nt: TGTGCCAGCAGCTTGTTGGAGGTTGGCTACGAGCAGTACTTC
cdr3_aa: CASSLLEVGYEQYF

j_call: TRBJ1-5
v_call: TRBV5-1
d_call: TRBD1
clone_size: .
cdr3_nt: TGCGCCAGCAGCTCCGGGACAGGGGCAAATCAGCCCCAGCATTTT
cdr3_aa: CASSSGTGANQPQHF

j_call: TRBJ2-1
v_call: TRBV11-1
d_call: TRBD1
clone_size: .
cdr3_nt: TGTGCCAGCAGCTCGAGGGACAGCCTTGGGAATGAGCAGTTCTTC
cdr3_aa: CASSSRDSLGNEQFF

j_call: TRBJ2-7
v_call: TRBV27
d_call: TRBD2
clone_size: .
cdr3_nt: TGTGCCAGCCGCGGGGGGCCCCGATCCTACGAGCAGTACTTC
cdr3_aa: CASRGGPRSYEQYF

j_call: TRBJ1-4
v_call: TRBV21-1
d_call: .
clone_size: many
cdr3_nt: TGTGCCAGGCCCGGGACTGATAATGAAAAACTGTTTTTT
cdr3_aa: CARPGTDNEKLFF

j_call: TRBJ2-3
v_call: TRBV5-6
d_call: TRBD2
clone_size: .
cdr3_nt: TGTGCCAGCAGCTTGCGCGGATTCGCGGGGGGCCTTGGCACAGATACGCAGTATTTT
cdr3_aa: CASSLRGFAGGLGTDTQYF

j_call: TRBJ2-7
v_call: TRBV7-9
d_call: .
clone_size: .
cdr3_nt: TGTGCCAGCAGCGAGACATACGAGCAGTACTTC
cdr3_aa: CASSETYEQYF

j_call: TRBJ2-7
v_call: TRBV2
d_call: TRBD1
clone_size: .
cdr3_nt: TGTGCCAGCAGTGAAGCGCTTGACAGGGGGCGGGAAGAGCAGTACTTC
cdr3_aa: CASSEALDRGREEQYF

j_call: TRBJ1-2
v_call: TRBV9
d_call: .
clone_size: .
cdr3_nt: TGTGCCAGCAGCGTAGACGGGTATGGCTACACCTTC
cdr3_aa: CASSVDGYGYTF

j_call: TRBJ1-6
v_call: TRBV27
d_call: .
clone_size: .
cdr3_nt: TGTGCCAGCAGTCGAAACCTAGGGGGAGGGGATTCACCCCTCCACTTT
cdr3_aa: CASSRNLGGGDSPLHF

j_call: TRBJ2-3
v_call: TRBV5-1
d_call: .
clone_size: .
cdr3_nt: TGCGCCAGCACCCTCGCCGGATCGACTAGCACAGATACGCAGTATTTT
cdr3_aa: CASTLAGSTSTDTQYF

j_call: TRBJ2-7
v_call: TRBV11-2
d_call: .
clone_size: .
cdr3_nt: TGTGCCAGCAGCTTAGGTTCGGGGGACTACGAGCAGTACTTC
cdr3_aa: CASSLGSGDYEQYF

j_call: TRBJ2-7
v_call: TRBV14
d_call: TRBD2
clone_size: .
cdr3_nt: TGTGCCAGCAGCCCCCCTGGGGACTACCTCTCCTACGAGCAGTACTTC
cdr3_aa: CASSPPGDYLSYEQYF

j_call: TRBJ2-3
v_call: TRBV6-4
d_call: .
clone_size: .
cdr3_nt: TGTGCCAGCAGCCGGGACTTTAACACAGATACGCAGTATTTT
cdr3_aa: CASSRDFNTDTQYF

j_call: TRBJ1-5
v_call: TRBV5-4
d_call: TRBD1
clone_size: .
cdr3_nt: TGTGCCAGCAGCCCCTCCACAGGGGAGCCCCAGCATTTT
cdr3_aa: CASSPSTGEPQHF

j_call: TRBJ2-1
v_call: TRBV29-1
d_call: TRBD2
clone_size: .
cdr3_nt: TGCAGCGTTAGGGGGACTAGCGGGGGGGGTTACAATGAGCAGTTCTTC
cdr3_aa: CSVRGTSGGGYNEQFF

j_call: TRBJ2-1
v_call: TRBV6-6
d_call: .
clone_size: .
cdr3_nt: TGTGCCAGCAGTTACTCTGTAGAGCAGTTCTTC
cdr3_aa: CASSYSVEQFF

j_call: TRBJ2-5
v_call: TRBV4-1
d_call: .
clone_size: .
cdr3_nt: TGCGCCAGCAGCCAAGATCGGAACAGGGTTGTGAAGACCCAGTACTTC
cdr3_aa: CASSQDRNRVVKTQYF